These 28 T cell receptor beta chains were all obtained from the same sample, sequenced in a study of cytomegalovirus exposure and HLA in healthy donors. PCR involved 60 Vbeta and 13 Jbeta primers. Assay: immunoSEQ multiplex PCR; the TCRdb copy retains only in-frame clones and omits some. The sample lists approximately 38,000 clones; approximately 80% were seen once. The sequencing sample was made of PBMCs. These receptors came from a woman between 18 and 30 years old in good health and CMV-seropositive.

This clone was seen a few times. V gene TRBV4-3 combines with J gene TRBJ1-1; TRBD1 agrees at 10 bases. This CDR3 comprises 16 residues. The J segment lost 5 bases and the V segment lost 7 bases, leaving 13 bases of the junction unmatched. The germline gives CDR1 LGHNA, CDR2 YSLEER. Here the CDR3 reads CASTPDRGYSGTEAFF. The DNA for the CDR3 is TGCGCCAGCACCCCGGACAGGGGGTACTCGGGAACTGAAGCTTTCTTT.

The V gene is TRBV25-1, the J gene TRBJ1-2; weak D call: TRBD1 (5 bases). This CDR3 comprises 13 residues. The germline gives CDR1 MGHDK, CDR2 SYGVNS. The V end lost 7 bases, the J end lost 2 bases, and 11 bases lay between the germline ends. The CDR3 sequence is CASKDGGNYGYTF. DNA of the CDR3: TGTGCCAGCAAGGATGGGGGGAACTATGGCTACACCTTC.

CDR3 protein: CASSLTWATDGGYTF. For the CDR3, the DNA is TGCGCCAGCAGCTTGACGTGGGCCACGGATGGAGGCTACACCTTC. The J gene is TRBJ1-2, the V gene TRBV5-1; D gene unclear. Germline V gives CDR1 SGHRS, CDR2 YFSETQ. V dropped 1 base and J dropped 8 bases, with 18 bases sitting between them. The CDR3 totals 15 residues. Supplemented by reference TRBV5-1 and TRBJ1-2, the full variable domain reads KAGVTQTPRYLIKTRGQQVTLSCSPISGHRSVSWYQQTPGQGLQFLFEYFSETQRNKGNFPGRFSGRQFSNSRSEMNVSTLELGDSALYLCASSLTWATDGGYTFGSGTRLTVV.

The chain employs TRBV9 and TRBJ2-1; 10 bases are shared with TRBD2. The CDR3 covers 16 residues. Germline-derived CDR1 and CDR2 are SGDLS and YYNGEE. J gave up 7 bases and V 0 bases, and 7 bases lay outside the gene matches. The DNA of the CDR3 is TGTGCCAGCAGCGTAGGAGCGGGAGGGCCTCCTAATGAGCAGTTCTTC. This codes for CASSVGAGGPPNEQFF.

This chain joins TRBV5-1 and TRBJ2-7, with D tentatively TRBD1 (5 bases). V lost 0 bases and J 4 bases, leaving 8 bases between the germline ends. The CDR3 consists of 13 residues. CDR1 and CDR2 (germline): SGHRS, YFSETQ. The CDR3 spells CASSLETAYEQYF. CDR3 DNA sequence: TGCGCCAGCAGCTTGGAGACAGCGTACGAGCAGTACTTC.

The chain uses TRBV15 and TRBJ1-4, with 8 bases identical to TRBD1. Germline values: CDR1 LNHNV, CDR2 YYDKDF (reference sequence). This CDR3 is built from 15 residues. The J segment lost 0 bases and the V segment lost 11 bases, leaving 8 bases of the junction unmatched. The CDR3 loop is CASQQGGATNEKLFF. The CDR3, as DNA: TGTGCCTCTCAACAGGGGGGAGCAACTAATGAAAAACTGTTTTTT.

This sequence joins TRBV4-2 and TRBJ2-3; a possible D gene is TRBD2 (7 bases). Germline lookup yields CDR1 LGHNA and CDR2 YNFKEQ. The V end lost 0 bases, the J end lost 4 bases, and 17 bases lay between the germline ends. CDR3 length: 17 amino acids. The DNA of the CDR3 is TGTGCCAGCAGCCAAGATAAGGGGGAGGGCCGCTCAGATACGCAGTATTTT. This codes for CASSQDKGEGRSDTQYF.

This clone was seen a few times. CDR3 nucleotide sequence: TGTGCCAGCAGCGTCGGGGTGACAGATACGCAGTATTTT. Its translation: CASSVGVTDTQYF. The chain is built from TRBV9 and TRBJ2-3, with D tentatively TRBD2 (5 bases). Trimming took off 2 bases at V and 3 bases at J, with 7 bases between the two ends. CDR3 length: 13 amino acids. The germline V gene has CDR1 SGDLS and CDR2 YYNGEE.

The rearrangement uses TRBV11-1 and TRBJ2-5; 10 bases match TRBD1. Germline CDR1 is SGHAT and CDR2 is FQDESV (reference sequence). The CDR3 is made up of 15 amino acids. J gave up 5 bases and V 5 bases, and 8 bases lay outside the gene matches. The CDR3 DNA reads as TGTGCCAGCAGCCTCCGACAGGGGGCGGGGGAGACCCAGTACTTC. This gives the protein CASSLRQGAGETQYF.

This chain joins TRBV9 and TRBJ2-7; 13 bases line up with TRBD2. The CDR3 totals 19 residues. Looked up from germline, CDR1 is SGDLS and CDR2 is YYNGEE. The V segment lost 5 bases and the J segment 1 base; nucleotides outside the gene matches: 15. The CDR3 DNA reads TGTGCCAGCAGTCCTAAGATAACTAGCGGGGGGGGGAGGTCCTACGAGCAGTACTTC. It codes for CASSPKITSGGGRSYEQYF.

The chain carries TRBV27 and TRBJ2-5; 11 bases align to TRBD2. The germline V gene has CDR1 MNHEY and CDR2 SMNVEV (reference sequence). V lost 5 bases, J lost 11 bases, and 16 bases stayed unmatched. The CDR3 is made up of 16 amino acids. The CDR3 DNA reads TGTGCCAGCAGTCCCCAATCGGGACTAGCGGAGTTTTATCAGTACTTC. It is translated as CASSPQSGLAEFYQYF.

The chain combines TRBV28 with TRBJ1-1; no firm D call. Germline lookup yields CDR1 MDHEN and CDR2 SYDVKM. The V and J ends lost 7 bases and 9 bases respectively, with 18 bases between them. This CDR3 has 13 residues. CDR3 sequence reads: CASISPLTGKAFF. DNA for the CDR3: TGTGCCAGCATTTCTCCACTGACTGGCAAAGCTTTCTTT.

This clone was seen once. This chain uses TRBV29-1 with TRBJ2-1, with TRBD2 matching 10 bases. The V and J ends lost 7 bases and 2 bases, in that order; junction bases with no gene match: 5. The CDR3 runs 14 residues. CDR1 is SQVTM, CDR2 ANQGSEA, per germline. Here the CDR3 reads CSAQTSGPYNEQFF. In DNA, the CDR3 is TGCAGCGCCCAGACTAGCGGGCCCTACAATGAGCAGTTCTTC.

This rearrangement joins TRBV28 to TRBJ2-1; tentative D call: TRBD1 (7 bases). Germline assignment: CDR1 MDHEN and CDR2 SYDVKM. The CDR3 extends over 15 amino acids. Trimming stripped 8 bases from V and 8 bases from J, with 22 bases between. This chain's CDR3 is CASYPHRQGGDEQFF. CDR3 DNA sequence: TGTGCCAGCTACCCCCACAGGCAGGGGGGCGATGAGCAGTTCTTC.

This clone came up a few times. The chain uses TRBV19 and TRBJ2-5, with 8 bases aligning to TRBD1. The CDR3 is made up of 14 amino acids. V shed 1 base and J 11 bases; nucleotides not matched to a gene: 9. Germline V gene data show CDR1 as LNHDA and CDR2 as SQIVND (reference sequence). CDR3 amino acids: CASSIGTGSREQYF. CDR3 bases: TGTGCCAGTAGTATAGGGACAGGGTCTCGGGAGCAGTACTTC.

This clone has more than one count but fewer than ten. The V and J genes are TRBV6-1 and TRBJ2-7; D is possibly TRBD2 (6 bases). This CDR3 is 12 amino acids long. Trimming pared 6 bases from V and 3 bases from J, leaving 9 bases between. Germline V gene data show CDR1 as MNHNS and CDR2 as SASEGT. The CDR3 DNA is TGTGCCAGCAGGGGACTTTACTACGAGCAGTACTTC. Translation gives CASRGLYYEQYF.

The rearrangement uses TRBV30 and TRBJ1-2, with 7 bases matching TRBD1. Trimming removed 5 bases from V and 7 bases from J; junction bases left unmatched: 13. Germline lookup yields CDR1 GTSNPN and CDR2 SVGIG (reference sequence). The CDR3 runs 14 residues. CDR3 region: CAWSRGQTSGGYTF. CDR3 DNA: TGTGCCTGGTCCCGGGGACAGACCTCCGGTGGCTACACCTTC.

This chain uses TRBV18 with TRBJ2-5, with D unclear. Germline V gene data show CDR1 as KGHSH and CDR2 as LQKENI. Trimming left V 4 bases short and J 2 bases short, with 8 bases between. This CDR3 comprises 13 residues. CDR3 nucleotides: TGTGCCAGCTCACTATGGCCTCAAGAGACCCAGTACTTC. As protein: CASSLWPQETQYF.

The rearrangement uses TRBV5-6 and TRBJ2-1; 10 positions match TRBD2. Per the germline V gene, CDR1 is SGHDT and CDR2 is YYEEEE. J gave up 4 bases and V 3 bases, and 4 bases lay outside the gene matches. The CDR3 runs 15 residues. CDR3 nucleotide sequence: TGTGCCAGCAGCTCACTAGCGGGGCGGTACAATGAGCAGTTCTTC. It yields the protein CASSSLAGRYNEQFF.

This rearrangement joins TRBV4-3 to TRBJ2-5; 10 nucleotides line up with TRBD2. The CDR3 runs to 19 residues. V lost 1 base and J lost 11; bases outside the gene matches: 22. CDR1 and CDR2 from the germline V gene are LGHNA and YSLEER. CDR3 nucleotides: TGCGCCAGCAGCCAAGGGGCAGGTCTAGCGGGAGACACCTCACTCGCGCAGTACTTC. It is translated as CASSQGAGLAGDTSLAQYF.

This chain uses TRBV25-1 with TRBJ2-1; D possibly corresponds to TRBD1 (6 bases). The CDR3 is made up of 14 amino acids. The V gene's germline CDR1 is MGHDK and CDR2 SYGVNS. Trimming cost V 7 bases and J 4 bases, with 14 bases left between them. The chain's CDR3 is CASIRGTKYNEQFF. The CDR3 region has the DNA TGTGCCAGCATAAGGGGGACCAAATACAATGAGCAGTTCTTC.

This sequence joins TRBV5-1 and TRBJ2-3; the match to TRBD1 covers 11 bases. With 3 bases clipped from V and 6 bases from J, the junction kept 9 bases outside the gene matches. Germline CDR1 and CDR2: SGHRS and YFSETQ. The CDR3 has 16 amino acids. The CDR3 DNA is TGCGCCAGCAGCTATCCGGGACAGGGGGTTCCGGATACGCAGTATTTT. Translating gives CASSYPGQGVPDTQYF.

The chain couples TRBV5-6 to TRBJ2-5; no clear D gene. The last part of the DNA fits TRBJ2-7 better; the J call may be wrong. The CDR3 is 13 residues long. Germline V CDR1 and CDR2: SGHDT, YYEEEE. CDR3 amino acids: CASSYDTSYEQYF. The CDR3 nucleotides are TGTGCCAGCAGCTACGACACCTCCTACGAGCAGTACTTC.

The gene calls are TRBV7-3 and TRBJ1-2; D uncertain. V lost 0 bases, J lost 13 bases, and 3 bases lay in between. Germline CDR1 and CDR2: SGHTA and FQGTGA. This CDR3 has 9 amino acids. For the CDR3, the DNA is TGTGCCAGCAGCTTAACCGTCACCTTC. It translates to CASSLTVTF.

CDR3 amino acids: CASSKVGRGFYEQYF. CDR3 nucleotides: TGTGCCAGCAGTAAGGTCGGCAGGGGCTTCTACGAGCAGTACTTC. The V call is TRBV28, the J call TRBJ2-7; D is possibly TRBD1 (6 bases). Germline values: CDR1 MDHEN, CDR2 SYDVKM. The CDR3 contains 15 residues. V lost 5 bases and J 3 bases, leaving 17 bases between the germline ends.

This clone has a handful of counts. The chain links TRBV27 to TRBJ2-5; D is perhaps TRBD1 (6 bases). CDR1 and CDR2 (germline): MNHEY, SMNVEV (reference sequence). Trimming shortened V by 6 bases and J by 7 bases, and 24 bases separated the two germline ends. The CDR3 consists of 16 residues. The CDR3 DNA follows: TGTGCCAGCAGACTTCAGGGGATAGCCCCCTCAGGGACCCAGTACTTC. The encoded protein is CASRLQGIAPSGTQYF.

This chain joins TRBV7-3 and TRBJ2-7; D remains ambiguous. Trimming pared 0 bases from V and 0 bases from J, leaving 6 bases between. Germline lookup yields CDR1 SGHTA and CDR2 FQGTGA. This CDR3 spans 14 amino acids. CDR3 residues: CASSLTHSSYEQYF. The CDR3 coding sequence is TGTGCCAGCAGCTTAACACACAGCTCCTACGAGCAGTACTTC. Combining the CDR3 with reference TRBV7-3 and TRBJ2-7 gives the whole variable domain GAGVSQTPSNKVTEKGKYVELRCDPISGHTALYWYRQSLGQGPEFLIYFQGTGAADDSGLPNDRFFAVRPEGSVSTLKIQRTERGDSAVYLCASSLTHSSYEQYFGPGTRLTVT.

In its sample, this clone was seen once. In nucleotides, the CDR3 is TGTGCCAGCAGCTCCGGGACAGGGATCTACAATGAGCAGTTCTTC. Encoded protein: CASSSGTGIYNEQFF. V usage is TRBV11-2 and J usage is TRBJ2-1; TRBD1 agrees at 9 bases. This CDR3 contains 15 residues. Losses at the gene ends were 4 bases for V and 3 bases for J; bases not matched to a gene: 4. From germline, CDR1 is SGHAT and CDR2 FQNNGV.